These 2 T cell receptor beta chains share one sample of origin, sequenced in a study of siplizumab effects on memory and regulatory T cells (dated by TCRdb to about 2019). Libraries were constructed by the immunoSEQ multiplex PCR assay. TCRdb stores this immuneACCESS table with in-frame sequences only. Part of the clones is absent; in the studies checked, under half of the shortfall reflects unresolved V genes, and no reason is known for the rest. For this sample the table gives some 62,000 clones, of which roughly 78% were detected only once. Over 0.4% of the sample rests with the top ten. Input material: memory CD4+ T cells sorted from blood. The intended sense of this specimen's cell subset or site label: unstimulated CD4+ memory T cells. Receptor source: a human donor in good health.

The chain joins TRBV4-3 to TRBJ2-1; D is possibly TRBD2 (6 bases). V was shortened by 3 bases and J by 9 bases, with 12 bases between the two germline ends. Germline-derived CDR1 and CDR2 are LGHNA and YSLEER. This CDR3 has 13 residues. CDR3 bases: TGCGCCAGCAGCCAGAGACTAGAGAGTGAGCAGTTCTTC. Its translation is CASSQRLESEQFF.

The J gene is TRBJ2-2, the V gene TRBV5-4, with 8 positions matching TRBD1. Trimming cost V 3 bases and J 7 bases; bases outside gene matches: 14. CDR1 is SGHNT, CDR2 YYREEE, per germline (reference sequence). The CDR3 runs 17 residues. The CDR3 nucleotides read TGTGCCAGCAGCTCCGGACGGACAGGGAGGAATATCGGGGAGCTGTTTTTT. Translated, it gives CASSSGRTGRNIGELFF.